A selection of T cell receptor beta chains follows, all from one sample in a study of blood T cells in healthy people across ages. From the 5' RACE reads, TCRdb called clonotypes with MiXCR, one entry per CDR3 protein. The sample includes hundreds of thousands of distinct CDR3 sequences, around 38% of them seen just once. What was sequenced was blood. The origin of the receptors is a man aged 80 or over in good health. CDR3s include the opening cysteine and the closing phenylalanine or tryptophan. The D gene is left open where the match is weak. Expanded clones are given a class, and other clones once, few, many or no size at all.

V gene	D gene	clone size	J gene	CDR3 DNA	CDR3 protein
TRBV2	TRBD1	NA	TRBJ2-1	TGTGCCAGCAGTGAGGGACAGTACTCCTACAATGAGCAGTTCTTC	CASSEGQYSYNEQFF
TRBV4-3	TRBD2	few	TRBJ2-5	TGCGCCAGCAGCCAAGGCCTAGCGGGGGCCGCCAATGAGCAGTACTTC	CASSQGLAGAANEQYF
TRBV30	NA	many	TRBJ1-4	TGTGCCTGGTCCTTTGATGAAAAACTGTTTTTT	CAWSFDEKLFF
TRBV7-2	TRBD1	NA	TRBJ2-3	TGTGCCAGCAGCTTAAGGAGGACAGGGCTAGATACGCAGTATTTT	CASSLRRTGLDTQYF
TRBV4-2	TRBD1	NA	TRBJ2-5	TGTGCCAGCAGCCAAGTAGGACAGGGCCAAGAGACCCAGTACTTC	CASSQVGQGQETQYF
TRBV6-2/TRBV6-3	NA	NA	TRBJ1-4	TGTGCCAGCAGTTATAACGGACACCAGAATGAAAAACTGTTTTTT	CASSYNGHQNEKLFF
TRBV15	NA	few	TRBJ1-4	TGTGCCACCAGCAGTCTGGGAGCGGGGGAAAAACTGTTTTTT	CATSSLGAGEKLFF
TRBV6-5	TRBD1	NA	TRBJ2-7	TGTGCCAGCAGTTCCTCGGGACAGGGACCCTACGAGCAGTACTTC	CASSSSGQGPYEQYF
TRBV6-6	TRBD2	NA	TRBJ2-7	TGTGCCAGCAGTGACAGAATGACTAGCGGATCCTACGAGCAGTACTTC	CASSDRMTSGSYEQYF
TRBV20-1	NA	NA	TRBJ2-3	TGCAGTGCCCGGGGGAGGAGGAGCACAGATACGCAGTATTTT	CSARGRRSTDTQYF
TRBV5-4	NA	NA	TRBJ2-1	TGTGCCAGCAGCACCGGCCGGACAAGGGGCAATGAGCAGTTCTTC	CASSTGRTRGNEQFF
TRBV6-1	TRBD1	NA	TRBJ2-1	TGTGCCAGCAGTGAAGATCCCGGACAGGCAGAGACCCAGTTCTTC	CASSEDPGQAETQFF
TRBV5-1	NA	NA	TRBJ2-1	TGCGCCAGCAGCAGCAGTAGCGTTCCCTGGAATGAGCAGTTCTTC	CASSSSSVPWNEQFF